One and the same sample provided the 27 T cell receptor beta chains below, sequenced in a study of blood T cell repertoires in COVID-19. The method was immunoSEQ multiplex PCR; TCRdb's version includes in-frame clones alone and lacks a portion of them. The data contain around 210,000 clones, around nine tenths of them singletons. The specimen was peripheral blood. The origin of the receptors is a man over 45 with COVID-19, enrolled during active disease.

The V and J genes are TRBV10-1 and TRBJ2-2; D possibly corresponds to TRBD2 (5 bases). Germline V gives CDR1 WNHNN, CDR2 SYGVQD (reference sequence). Trimming took 4 bases from V and 3 from J, leaving 9 bases between them. The CDR3 loop spans 14 amino acids. The CDR3 sequence: CASSVEGYTGELFF. The CDR3 region has the DNA TGCGCCAGCAGTGTAGAGGGATACACCGGGGAGCTGTTTTTT.

The sample holds one count of this clone. The CDR3 DNA sequence: TGTGCCAGTAGTCTGAGGGTAGGGACTGGGGCCAACGTCCTGACTTTC. Its translation: CASSLRVGTGANVLTF. The chain employs TRBV19 and TRBJ2-6; perhaps TRBD2 as D (5 bases). V was pared by 5 bases and J by 2 bases, with 13 bases between. This CDR3 region has 16 residues. Germline values: CDR1 LNHDA, CDR2 SQIVND (reference sequence).

This chain uses TRBV30 with TRBJ1-5; TRBD1 is a possible D gene (6 bases). This CDR3 has 16 amino acids. Germline assignment: CDR1 GTSNPN and CDR2 SVGIG (reference sequence). With 2 bases removed from V and 2 bases from J, the gap between germline ends came to 16 bases. The CDR3 nucleotides are TGTGCCTGGAGTCTGGCGGGGGGGGCTGGCAATCAGCCCCAGCATTTT. Its protein product is CAWSLAGGAGNQPQHF.

CDR3 in DNA: TGTGCCAGCAGCCAACTACAGTCCAGCTCCTACAATGAGCAGTTCTTC. As protein: CASSQLQSSSYNEQFF. The rearrangement links TRBV14 to TRBJ2-1, with D unresolved. Germline-derived CDR1 and CDR2 are SGHDN and FVKESK. The CDR3 is made up of 16 amino acids. V was clipped by 2 bases and J by 0 bases, with 11 bases between them. The complete variable domain, with remaining parts taken from reference TRBV14 and TRBJ2-1, reads EAGVTQFPSHSVIEKGQTVTLRCDPISGHDNLYWYRRVMGKEIKFLLHFVKESKQDESGMPNNRFLAERTGGTYSTLKVQPAELEDSGVYFCASSQLQSSSYNEQFFGPGTRLTVL.

This clone occurred a few times. The chain employs TRBV5-8 and TRBJ1-1; TRBD1 agrees at 9 bases. This CDR3 has 14 amino acids. The germline gives CDR1 SGHTS, CDR2 YDEGEE. V gave up 4 bases and J gave up 3 bases; unmatched junction bases: 4. DNA for the CDR3: TGTGCCAGCAGCATAACAGGGGGCGACACTGAAGCTTTCTTT. Translation gives CASSITGGDTEAFF.

The chain carries TRBV7-8 and TRBJ2-7; D perhaps matches TRBD1 (5 bases). CDR1 and CDR2 from the germline V gene are SGHVS and FQNEAQ. The length of the CDR3 is 14 residues. Deletions cut 1 base from V and 6 bases from J, with 13 bases between. CDR3 bases: TGTGCCAGCAGCTTAGTGGAGACAGCGCCCGAGCAGTACTTC. This gives the protein CASSLVETAPEQYF.

This rearrangement joins TRBV10-3 to TRBJ2-1, with TRBD2 matching over 14 bases. CDR3 size: 19 residues. V was clipped by 1 base and J by 1 base; unmatched bases: 6. CDR1 ENHRY and CDR2 SYGVKD come from the germline V gene. The CDR3 is CAISEYGTSGSFSYNEQFF. In nucleotides, the CDR3 is TGTGCCATCAGTGAGTATGGGACTAGCGGGAGCTTTTCCTACAATGAGCAGTTCTTC.

The V call is TRBV24-1, the J call TRBJ2-3, with D perhaps matching TRBD1 (6 bases). The V gene lost 4 bases and the J gene lost 8 bases, with 18 bases spanning the gap. The CDR3 contains 15 residues. CDR1 is KGHDR, CDR2 SFDVKD, per germline. In DNA, the CDR3 is TGTGCCACCAGTGACTCACAGGGCCTTCGGGCTACGCAGTATTTT. This sequence encodes CATSDSQGLRATQYF.

The genes are TRBV5-1 and TRBJ1-1; 10 bases match TRBD1. CDR1 SGHRS and CDR2 YFSETQ come from the germline V gene. The CDR3 length is 14 residues. The J segment lost 6 bases and the V segment lost 0 bases, leaving 2 bases of the junction unmatched. The CDR3 here is CASSLVGQGAEAFF. CDR3 DNA sequence: TGCGCCAGCAGCTTGGTAGGACAGGGGGCTGAAGCTTTCTTT.

The chain is built from TRBV18 and TRBJ2-1; 10 bases fit TRBD2. J gave up 5 bases and V 2 bases, and 9 bases lay outside the gene matches. The CDR3 is 17 residues long. Germline CDR1 reads KGHSH; CDR2 reads LQKENI. This CDR3 reads CASSPNLAGAINNEQFF. The CDR3 DNA follows: TGTGCCAGCTCACCAAACCTAGCGGGAGCTATTAACAATGAGCAGTTCTTC.

Details on this clone: The junction does not match germline at one end; this may be a read error. The V and J genes are TRBV3-1 (or the pseudogene TRBV3-2) and TRBJ1-1; possible D gene TRBD1, 6 bases. From germline, CDR1 is LGHDT and CDR2 YNNKEL (reference sequence). CDR3 length equals 13 residues. DNA for the CDR3: TGTGCCACCCGGGGGACCTCCGCGGGGGCATACGGCTTT. Its translation: CATRGTSAGAYGF.

The chain links TRBV19 to TRBJ2-5; TRBD1 matches at 7 bases. This CDR3 region has 16 residues. V lost 7 bases to trimming and J lost 2 bases; unmatched junction nucleotides: 13. The V gene's germline CDR1 is LNHDA and CDR2 SQIVND (reference sequence). In DNA form, the CDR3 reads TGTGCCAGTACAGAGGGGACAGCTAAGGGACAAGAGACCCAGTACTTC. Translation gives CASTEGTAKGQETQYF.

V is TRBV7-3 and J is TRBJ2-1; 8 nucleotides line up with TRBD2. The CDR3 is 15 residues long. Losses at the gene ends were 5 bases for V and 9 bases for J; bases not matched to a gene: 12. In germline, CDR1 is SGHTA, CDR2 FQGTGA. The CDR3, as DNA: TGTGCCAGCAGCCCCGGGGGGGCCTCACGAAGTGAGCAGTTCTTC. Its protein product is CASSPGGASRSEQFF.

The rearrangement links TRBV7-9 to TRBJ2-7, with D possibly being TRBD2 (5 bases). Germline V gives CDR1 SEHNR, CDR2 FQNEAQ (reference sequence). Deletions cut 1 base from V and 7 bases from J, with 8 bases between. The CDR3 totals 12 residues. The CDR3 DNA reads TGTGCCAGCAGCTTAGTTTCGGGGGAGCAGTACTTC. Translating it yields CASSLVSGEQYF.

The gene calls are TRBV10-3 and TRBJ1-2; a weak D match, TRBD1 (5 bases). Germline-derived CDR1 and CDR2 are ENHRY and SYGVKD. V lost 6 bases and J lost 5, with 13 bases in between. This CDR3 has 13 amino acids. The CDR3 here is CAIRNPGIYGYTF. The CDR3 region has the DNA TGTGCCATCAGGAACCCAGGGATATATGGCTACACCTTC.

This chain joins TRBV5-1 and TRBJ2-1; TRBD1 matches at 8 bases. CDR1 is SGHRS and CDR2 is YFSETQ in the germline V gene. With V trimmed by 5 bases and J by 5 bases, 3 bases remained unmatched. The CDR3 covers 13 residues. The CDR3 here is CASRDRVDNEQFF. For the CDR3, the DNA is TGCGCCAGCAGGGACAGGGTGGACAATGAGCAGTTCTTC. The variable domain in full, completed from reference TRBV5-1 and TRBJ2-1, reads KAGVTQTPRYLIKTRGQQVTLSCSPISGHRSVSWYQQTPGQGLQFLFEYFSETQRNKGNFPGRFSGRQFSNSRSEMNVSTLELGDSALYLCASRDRVDNEQFFGPGTRLTVL.

The V gene is TRBV2, the J gene TRBJ1-1; 9 nucleotides align to TRBD1. The trim removed 6 bases at V and 1 base at J, leaving 9 bases unmatched. This CDR3 is 16 amino acids long. The germline V gene encodes CDR1 SNHLY and CDR2 FYNNEI. Here the CDR3 reads CASRRDGTGRNTEAFF. DNA of the CDR3: TGTGCCAGCAGACGTGATGGGACAGGGAGGAACACTGAAGCTTTCTTT. The full variable domain, rest sourced from reference TRBV2 and TRBJ1-1, is EPEVTQTPSHQVTQMGQEVILRCVPISNHLYFYWYRQILGQKVEFLVSFYNNEISEKSEIFDDQFSVERPDGSNFTLKIRSTKLEDSAMYFCASRRDGTGRNTEAFFGQGTRLTVV.

This chain connects TRBV5-8 to TRBJ1-2, with D unclear. V was shortened by 4 bases and J by 7 bases, with 14 bases between the two germline ends. The CDR3 length is 13 residues. Germline CDR1 reads SGHTS; CDR2 reads YDEGEE. CDR3 sequence: CASSRSGSGGYTF. DNA of the CDR3: TGTGCCAGCAGCCGATCAGGCTCTGGTGGCTACACCTTC.

V gene TRBV6-5 combines with J gene TRBJ1-5, with D perhaps TRBD1 (6 bases). The CDR3 totals 14 residues. V gave up 6 bases and J gave up 6 bases, with 15 bases separating them. Germline CDR1 is MNHEY and CDR2 is SVGAGI. The CDR3 DNA sequence: TGTGCCAGCAGCTCAACCCAAGGGGGTCAGCCCCAGCATTTT. Amino acids: CASSSTQGGQPQHF.

The rearrangement joins TRBV11-2 to TRBJ2-1, with D possibly being TRBD2 (5 bases). Germline V gene sequence: CDR1 SGHAT, CDR2 FQNNGV. Trimming removed 5 bases at V and 7 bases at J, with 9 bases between. The CDR3 is 12 residues long. The CDR3 region has the DNA TGTGCCAGCAGCGGGAGTGGGAATGAGCAGTTCTTC. This sequence encodes CASSGSGNEQFF.

The rearrangement joins TRBV4-1 to TRBJ1-4; 10 bases are shared with TRBD1. Germline-derived CDR1 and CDR2 are MGHRA and YSYEKL. J was trimmed by 8 bases and V by 0 bases; bases with no gene match: 9. The CDR3 length is 17 residues. The CDR3 DNA reads as TGCGCCAGCAGCCAAGAGCCGGGACAGGGGCGGGAAGAAAAACTGTTTTTT. This sequence encodes CASSQEPGQGREEKLFF.

Only a few counts were recorded for this clone. The rearrangement uses TRBV5-6 and TRBJ2-7, with TRBD2 as a possible D gene (5 bases). V was clipped by 1 base and J by 4 bases, with 21 bases between them. The germline V gene has CDR1 SGHDT and CDR2 YYEEEE. The CDR3 covers 17 residues. The CDR3 bases are TGTGCCAGCAGCTTGATTCCCCGCCAAAGTCGGGGATACGAGCAGTACTTC. It encodes CASSLIPRQSRGYEQYF.

The CDR3 region has the DNA TGTGCCAGCAGCGTACAGACATACGAGCAGTACTTC. Amino acid sequence: CASSVQTYEQYF. V usage is TRBV6-5 and J usage is TRBJ2-7; D gene ambiguous. Trimming shortened V by 6 bases and J by 4 bases, and 10 bases separated the two germline ends. CDR1 is MNHEY and CDR2 is SVGAGI in the germline V gene. The CDR3 extends over 12 amino acids.

The gene calls are TRBV5-4 and TRBJ2-1; D is perhaps TRBD2 (6 bases). The CDR3 is made up of 13 amino acids. Germline V gene lookup returns CDR1 SGHNT and CDR2 YYREEE (reference sequence). Trimming took off 8 bases at V and 2 bases at J, with 11 bases between the two ends. In DNA, the CDR3 is TGTGCCAGTACGGGGGTCCCCTACAATGAGCAGTTCTTC. Its protein is CASTGVPYNEQFF.

The chain is built from TRBV18 and TRBJ2-2; D ambiguous. Germline lookup yields CDR1 KGHSH and CDR2 LQKENI. V shed 3 bases and J shed 3 bases, with 8 bases lying between them. The CDR3 is 14 amino acids. CDR3 sequence: CASSPPQDTGELFF. For the CDR3, the DNA is TGTGCCAGCTCACCCCCCCAGGACACCGGGGAGCTGTTTTTT.

The gene calls are TRBV15 and TRBJ1-3; D uncertain. Deletions cut 3 bases from V and 8 bases from J, with 14 bases between. In germline, CDR1 is LNHNV, CDR2 YYDKDF (reference sequence). The CDR3 extends over 14 amino acids. The CDR3 nucleotides read TGTGCCACCAGCAGCCTAATGGCGGGAGACACCATATATTTT. Translated, it gives CATSSLMAGDTIYF.

This sequence joins TRBV5-4 and TRBJ1-6; 7 nucleotides match TRBD1. Unmatched junction bases numbered 4, after V lost 4 bases and J lost 6 bases. CDR1 is SGHNT, CDR2 YYREEE, per germline (reference sequence). The CDR3 covers 14 residues. CDR3 amino acids: CASSRQGSNSPLHF. The CDR3 coding sequence is TGTGCCAGCAGCCGACAGGGATCTAATTCACCCCTCCACTTT.